A selection of T cell receptor beta chains follows, all from one sample in a study of blood T cell repertoires in COVID-19. Data came from immunoSEQ multiplex PCR; TCRdb stores just in-frame clones and leaves some out. Among under 75,000 clones listed, roughly 90% were seen once. The sequenced sample consisted of peripheral blood. All receptors come from a man over 45 with active COVID-19. Each CDR3 is given with its conserved first and last residue. Fields, in order: V gene, D gene, J gene, clone size, CDR3 protein, CDR3 DNA. A D gene is named only where the DNA matches it firmly. The size entry is marked missing in some rows and otherwise reads once, few, many or a size class.

v_gene: TRBV6-5; d_gene: NA; j_gene: TRBJ2-7; abundance: NA; CDR3aa: CASRSGTVSYEQYF; CDR3nt: TGTGCCAGCAGATCCGGGACTGTATCCTACGAGCAGTACTTC
v_gene: TRBV11-1; d_gene: TRBD1; j_gene: TRBJ2-7; abundance: NA; CDR3aa: CASSSWTGTHEQYF; CDR3nt: TGTGCCAGCAGCTCTTGGACAGGGACCCACGAGCAGTACTTC
v_gene: TRBV7-9; d_gene: TRBD1; j_gene: TRBJ1-5; abundance: NA; CDR3aa: CASSRWDRVNNQPQHF; CDR3nt: TGTGCCAGCAGCCGCTGGGACAGGGTGAACAATCAGCCCCAGCATTTT
v_gene: TRBV9; d_gene: TRBD1; j_gene: TRBJ1-5; abundance: NA; CDR3aa: CASSKQGGGDQPQHF; CDR3nt: TGTGCCAGCAGCAAACAGGGGGGAGGCGATCAGCCCCAGCATTTT
v_gene: TRBV2; d_gene: NA; j_gene: TRBJ1-1; abundance: NA; CDR3aa: CASGLLYTEAFF; CDR3nt: TGTGCCAGCGGCCTTCTCTACACTGAAGCTTTCTTT
v_gene: TRBV6-6; d_gene: TRBD1; j_gene: TRBJ2-1; abundance: NA; CDR3aa: CASSYGQGSNEQFF; CDR3nt: TGTGCCAGCAGTTACGGACAGGGTAGCAATGAGCAGTTCTTC
v_gene: TRBV7-8; d_gene: TRBD2; j_gene: TRBJ2-7; abundance: NA; CDR3aa: CASSLNVGGSSYEQYF; CDR3nt: TGTGCCAGCAGCTTAAATGTGGGGGGGAGCTCCTACGAGCAGTACTTC
v_gene: TRBV27; d_gene: TRBD1; j_gene: TRBJ1-2; abundance: NA; CDR3aa: CASSPARQGKEGLYGYTF; CDR3nt: TGTGCCAGCAGTCCCGCCCGACAGGGAAAAGAGGGCCTCTATGGCTACACCTTC
v_gene: TRBV7-3; d_gene: NA; j_gene: TRBJ2-1; abundance: NA; CDR3aa: CASRRDSKGDEQFF; CDR3nt: TGTGCCAGCAGGCGGGACAGTAAGGGGGATGAGCAGTTCTTC
v_gene: TRBV4-2; d_gene: NA; j_gene: TRBJ1-6; abundance: few; CDR3aa: CASSQVGQNNSPLHF; CDR3nt: TGTGCCAGCAGCCAAGTGGGGCAGAATAATTCACCCCTCCACTTT
v_gene: TRBV4-3; d_gene: TRBD2; j_gene: TRBJ2-1; abundance: NA; CDR3aa: CASSQGTSGGADNEQFF; CDR3nt: TGCGCCAGCAGCCAAGGGACTAGCGGGGGGGCCGATAATGAGCAGTTCTTC
v_gene: TRBV6-1; d_gene: NA; j_gene: TRBJ1-2; abundance: NA; CDR3aa: CASSEGRYGYTF; CDR3nt: TGTGCCAGCAGTGAGGGCAGATATGGCTACACCTTC
v_gene: TRBV4-1; d_gene: NA; j_gene: TRBJ2-3; abundance: NA; CDR3aa: CASSQGTALSQYF; CDR3nt: TGCGCCAGCAGCCAGGGCACGGCGTTGTCGCAGTATTTT
v_gene: TRBV18; d_gene: NA; j_gene: TRBJ1-2; abundance: NA; CDR3aa: CASSPIRPGDSLPYGYTF; CDR3nt: TGTGCCAGCTCACCGATTCGACCGGGAGATAGCCTACCCTATGGCTACACCTTC
v_gene: TRBV2; d_gene: TRBD1; j_gene: TRBJ2-3; abundance: NA; CDR3aa: CASSASGQLIDTQYF; CDR3nt: TGTGCCAGCAGCGCATCGGGACAGCTCATTGATACGCAGTATTTT
v_gene: TRBV7-2; d_gene: NA; j_gene: TRBJ1-2; abundance: NA; CDR3aa: CASSSGPSLTGYTF; CDR3nt: TGTGCCAGCAGCTCGGGTCCCAGCCTAACTGGCTACACCTTC
v_gene: TRBV6-5; d_gene: NA; j_gene: TRBJ1-1; abundance: NA; CDR3aa: CASSRQVRDTEAFF; CDR3nt: TGTGCCAGCAGTCGACAGGTGAGGGACACTGAAGCTTTCTTT
v_gene: TRBV18; d_gene: NA; j_gene: TRBJ1-4; abundance: once; CDR3aa: CASKGREDTTNEKLFF; CDR3nt: TGTGCCAGCAAGGGACGGGAGGATACGACTAATGAAAAACTGTTTTTT
v_gene: TRBV11-2; d_gene: TRBD2; j_gene: TRBJ2-3; abundance: NA; CDR3aa: CASSHPTWGTTGSTDTQYF; CDR3nt: TGTGCCAGCAGCCACCCAACTTGGGGGACTACCGGTAGCACAGATACGCAGTATTTT
v_gene: TRBV2; d_gene: NA; j_gene: TRBJ1-5; abundance: few; CDR3aa: CASSGGRPGNQPQHF; CDR3nt: TGTGCCAGCAGTGGAGGGCGCCCTGGCAATCAGCCCCAGCATTTT
v_gene: TRBV5-4; d_gene: TRBD1; j_gene: TRBJ2-3; abundance: NA; CDR3aa: CASRGGTGITDTQYF; CDR3nt: TGTGCCAGCAGAGGGGGGACAGGGATCACAGATACGCAGTATTTT
v_gene: TRBV10-3; d_gene: NA; j_gene: TRBJ2-3; abundance: NA; CDR3aa: CAISESRGGADTQYF; CDR3nt: TGTGCCATCAGTGAGTCTAGAGGAGGGGCAGATACGCAGTATTTT
v_gene: TRBV5-3; d_gene: TRBD1; j_gene: TRBJ1-4; abundance: NA; CDR3aa: CARSPGQGGEKLFF; CDR3nt: TGTGCCAGAAGCCCAGGACAGGGTGGTGAAAAACTGTTTTTT
v_gene: TRBV6-5; d_gene: NA; j_gene: TRBJ2-2; abundance: NA; CDR3aa: CASRRNTGELFF; CDR3nt: TGTGCCAGCAGGAGGAACACCGGGGAGCTGTTTTTT
v_gene: TRBV4-1; d_gene: TRBD1; j_gene: TRBJ1-1; abundance: NA; CDR3aa: CASSRPGEGAMNTEAFF; CDR3nt: TGCGCCAGCAGCCGCCCCGGAGAGGGGGCCATGAACACTGAAGCTTTCTTT
v_gene: TRBV4-2; d_gene: NA; j_gene: TRBJ1-5; abundance: once; CDR3aa: CASSQDERNNQPQHF; CDR3nt: TGTGCCAGCAGCCAAGATGAACGTAACAACCAGCCCCAGCATTTT
v_gene: TRBV18; d_gene: NA; j_gene: TRBJ1-1; abundance: NA; CDR3aa: CASSGRNTEAFF; CDR3nt: TGTGCCAGCTCAGGGAGGAACACTGAAGCTTTCTTT
v_gene: TRBV12-3/TRBV12-4; d_gene: NA; j_gene: TRBJ2-2; abundance: NA; CDR3aa: CASRRGNTGELFF; CDR3nt: TGTGCCAGCCGCAGGGGGAACACCGGGGAGCTGTTTTTT
v_gene: TRBV7-6; d_gene: NA; j_gene: TRBJ1-2; abundance: NA; CDR3aa: CASSLGGQGNYGYTF; CDR3nt: TGTGCCAGCAGCTTAGGGGGCCAGGGTAACTATGGCTACACCTTC
v_gene: TRBV10-3; d_gene: NA; j_gene: TRBJ2-7; abundance: NA; CDR3aa: CAISPDPGEQYF; CDR3nt: TGTGCCATCAGTCCAGACCCGGGCGAGCAGTACTTC
v_gene: TRBV4-2; d_gene: TRBD2; j_gene: TRBJ2-7; abundance: NA; CDR3aa: CASSRGGFGYEQYF; CDR3nt: TGTGCCAGCAGCCGCGGGGGGTTCGGCTACGAGCAGTACTTC
v_gene: TRBV25-1; d_gene: NA; j_gene: TRBJ2-3; abundance: NA; CDR3aa: CASSEYSLLGEADTQYF; CDR3nt: TGTGCCAGCAGTGAATACTCCCTTCTAGGGGAGGCAGATACGCAGTATTTT
v_gene: TRBV25-1; d_gene: TRBD1; j_gene: TRBJ2-3; abundance: NA; CDR3aa: CASSPTGGVTDTQYF; CDR3nt: TGTGCCAGCAGCCCGACAGGGGGGGTGACAGATACGCAGTATTTT
v_gene: TRBV19; d_gene: TRBD2; j_gene: TRBJ2-3; abundance: NA; CDR3aa: CASSPLLAGAKADTQYF; CDR3nt: TGTGCCAGTAGTCCTTTACTAGCGGGAGCCAAGGCAGATACGCAGTATTTT
v_gene: TRBV7-8; d_gene: NA; j_gene: TRBJ1-2; abundance: NA; CDR3aa: CASSRLTDLGGYTF; CDR3nt: TGTGCCAGCAGCCGGTTGACAGATCTAGGCGGCTACACCTTC
v_gene: TRBV15; d_gene: NA; j_gene: TRBJ2-3; abundance: NA; CDR3aa: CATSREQGRGTQYF; CDR3nt: TGTGCCACCAGCAGAGAACAGGGAAGGGGTACGCAGTATTTT
v_gene: TRBV29-1; d_gene: NA; j_gene: TRBJ1-1; abundance: NA; CDR3aa: CSVRPWGGTEAFF; CDR3nt: TGCAGCGTTCGCCCGTGGGGGGGCACTGAAGCTTTCTTT
v_gene: TRBV18; d_gene: NA; j_gene: TRBJ2-6; abundance: NA; CDR3aa: CASSLLGSGANVLTF; CDR3nt: TGTGCCAGCTCGCTACTAGGCTCTGGGGCCAACGTCCTGACTTTC
v_gene: TRBV14; d_gene: TRBD2; j_gene: TRBJ2-3; abundance: NA; CDR3aa: CASSQLRGGYTDTQYF; CDR3nt: TGTGCCAGCAGCCAATTGCGGGGGGGGTACACAGATACGCAGTATTTT
v_gene: TRBV7-3; d_gene: NA; j_gene: TRBJ1-2; abundance: NA; CDR3aa: CASSLEGRGGYTF; CDR3nt: TGTGCCAGCAGCTTAGAGGGGCGGGGTGGCTACACCTTC
v_gene: TRBV14; d_gene: NA; j_gene: TRBJ2-3; abundance: NA; CDR3aa: CASSQAQGRTDTQYF; CDR3nt: TGTGCCAGCAGCCAAGCACAGGGCAGGACAGATACGCAGTATTTT
v_gene: TRBV19; d_gene: NA; j_gene: TRBJ1-6; abundance: NA; CDR3aa: CASSSVRDSPLHF; CDR3nt: TGTGCCAGTAGTTCAGTCCGTGATTCACCCCTCCACTTT